This section outlines one T cell receptor (beta chain) sequence together with its context. Antigen: not known. The CDR3 is 13 amino acids. Trimming shortened V by 4 bases and J by 1 base, and 8 bases separated the two germline ends. CDR1 is SQVTM and CDR2 is ANQGSEA in the germline V gene. This entry comes from a study of shared clonotypes between healthy human individuals. Points from the study as a whole: Rarefaction indicated that sorted-subset sequencing remained incomplete although depth was large. Naive subsets, compared against memory subsets, generally had larger estimated richness values.

The study drew its donors from healthy HIV-negative adults without recent acute infections or vaccinations. Splitting of CD4+ cells produced CD45RA+ naive and CD45RA-negative memory subsets. The protocol was immunoSEQ multiplex PCR, while the TCRdb copy is restricted to in-frame clones and leaves out a portion. The sample includes about 2.3 million clones, about nine tenths of them seen just once. What was sequenced was naive CD4+ T cells from PBMCs. Sample subset: CD45RA+ positively selected. This clonotype was obtained from a man younger than 30 in good health. Some clones in this sample may be carry-over from other donors' samples. The V and J genes are TRBV29-1 and TRBJ2-1; D is ambiguous. CDR3 DNA: TGCAGCGTTGCCGCGGCGTCCTACAATGAGCAGTTCTTC. Its translation: CSVAAASYNEQFF.